The 20 T cell receptor beta chains below all came from one sample that was sequenced in a study of response to subunit inactivated influenza vaccine. MiXCR, applied by TCRdb to the RT-PCR reads, yields one record per CDR3 protein. The data show over 800,000 distinct CDR3 sequences, 20% to 25% seen once. Sample: PBMCs from blood, taken 5 to 6 days after vaccination. Source of these receptors: a man aged 45-65 years who received an inactivated influenza vaccine.

This clonotype was counted many times. The V call is TRBV2, the J call TRBJ2-7; the match to TRBD2 covers 14 bases. This CDR3 has 15 residues. V lost 5 bases to trimming and J lost 3 bases; unmatched junction nucleotides: 3. Germline CDR1 reads SNHLY; CDR2 reads FYNNEI. The CDR3: CASSKGLAGGYEQYF. Written as DNA, the CDR3 is TGTGCCAGCAGTAAAGGACTAGCGGGAGGCTACGAGCAGTACTTC.

The genes are TRBV5-1 and TRBJ1-4; D is unclear. The CDR3 consists of 15 residues. Looked up from germline, CDR1 is SGHRS and CDR2 is YFSETQ. Trimming took 4 bases from V and 3 from J, leaving 13 bases between them. CDR3 protein: CASSLAPSPNEKLFF. In DNA form, the CDR3 reads TGCGCCAGCAGCCTAGCTCCGTCACCTAATGAAAAACTGTTTTTT.

The V and J genes are TRBV7-2 and TRBJ2-7, with TRBD1 matching 11 bases. The germline V gene has CDR1 SGHTA and CDR2 FQGNSA. V lost 5 bases to trimming and J lost 5 bases; unmatched junction nucleotides: 8. The CDR3 is made up of 15 amino acids. The CDR3 nucleotides are TGTGCCAGCAGCGGGAGGACAGGGGGCATCGACGAGCAGTACTTC. Encoded protein: CASSGRTGGIDEQYF.

J is TRBJ2-5 and V is TRBV12-3 or TRBV12-4; D not resolved. The CDR3 is 12 amino acids. Trimming shortened V by 8 bases and J by 5 bases, and 12 bases separated the two germline ends. The CDR3 reads CASATVVETQYF. CDR3 nucleotides: TGTGCCAGCGCAACAGTTGTGGAGACCCAGTACTTC.

The V gene is TRBV12-3 or TRBV12-4, the J gene TRBJ1-4; D remains ambiguous. The CDR3 has 12 residues. The germline V and J ends were trimmed by 4 bases and 6 bases, with 6 bases remaining between them. The CDR3 reads CASSYNHEKLFF. The CDR3 nucleotides read TGTGCCAGCAGTTATAACCATGAAAAACTGTTTTTT.

This clonotype has just a few counts. The J gene is TRBJ2-7, the V gene TRBV28; a weak D match, TRBD1 (6 bases). The germline V gene encodes CDR1 MDHEN and CDR2 SYDVKM. The CDR3 consists of 13 residues. V was trimmed by 3 bases and J by 4 bases, leaving 10 bases between them. This chain's CDR3 is CASSFHRAYEQYF. For the CDR3, the DNA is TGTGCCAGCAGTTTTCACAGGGCTTACGAGCAGTACTTC.

The chain joins TRBV29-1 to TRBJ1-2, with D tentatively TRBD1 (5 bases). Germline V gene lookup returns CDR1 SQVTM and CDR2 ANQGSEA. V lost 6 bases and J lost 1, with 12 bases in between. This CDR3 has 13 amino acids. The CDR3, as DNA: TGCAGCGTCCACACAGGAGATAACTATGGCTACACCTTC. This encodes CSVHTGDNYGYTF.

This chain joins TRBV10-3 and TRBJ1-1, with D tentatively TRBD1 (5 bases). Trimming cost V 6 bases and J 4 bases, with 15 bases left between them. Germline V gives CDR1 ENHRY, CDR2 SYGVKD. This CDR3 spans 14 amino acids. This CDR3 reads CAIRPVGGVTEAFF. The CDR3 nucleotides are TGTGCCATCAGACCCGTGGGGGGGGTCACTGAAGCTTTCTTT.

V gene TRBV15 combines with J gene TRBJ2-7, with D hard to call. With 0 bases removed from V and 1 base from J, the gap between germline ends came to 10 bases. CDR1 and CDR2 from the germline V gene are LNHNV and YYDKDF (reference sequence). The length of the CDR3 is 15 residues. The CDR3 is CATSRDPLVSYEQYF. The DNA for the CDR3 is TGTGCCACCAGCAGAGATCCCCTAGTTTCCTACGAGCAGTACTTC.

This clonotype was counted between two and nine times. The chain couples TRBV6-2 or TRBV6-3 to TRBJ2-5; D is perhaps TRBD2 (6 bases). The germline V gene encodes CDR1 MNHEY and CDR2 SVGEGT. Trimming took 6 bases from V and 5 from J, leaving 13 bases between them. CDR3 length equals 13 residues. CDR3 loop: CASRSSGGETQYF. DNA of the CDR3: TGTGCCAGCAGGAGTAGCGGCGGGGAGACCCAGTACTTC.

This clonotype was counted between two and nine times. The J gene is TRBJ2-3, the V gene TRBV24-1; no firm D call. The CDR3 is made up of 17 amino acids. The V end lost 0 bases, the J end lost 2 bases, and 14 bases lay between the germline ends. CDR1 and CDR2 (germline): KGHDR, SFDVKD. CDR3 amino acids: CATSDLPATVDTDTQYF. The CDR3 region has the DNA TGTGCCACCAGTGATTTGCCTGCGACGGTAGACACAGATACGCAGTATTTT.

CDR3 protein: CASNPGTSMADTQYF. The CDR3 DNA reads as TGTGCCAGCAACCCCGGGACTAGCATGGCAGATACGCAGTATTTT. The rearrangement links TRBV4-2 to TRBJ2-3, with 9 nucleotides matching TRBD2. Looked up from germline, CDR1 is LGHNA and CDR2 is YNFKEQ. This CDR3 region has 15 residues. Trimming cost V 7 bases and J 4 bases; bases outside gene matches: 9.

This clonotype was counted only a few times. The chain links TRBV29-1 to TRBJ2-1; TRBD2 might be the D (6 bases). V was trimmed by 6 bases and J by 8 bases, leaving 20 bases between them. The CDR3 is 14 amino acids. Germline V lookup: CDR1 SQVTM, CDR2 ANQGSEA. The chain's CDR3 is CSVSRDSPVDEQFF. The DNA of the CDR3 is TGCAGCGTCTCCCGGGACTCCCCGGTTGATGAGCAGTTCTTC.

CDR3 region: CASSLYRGLLAGGHEQFF. The CDR3 bases are TGTGCCAGCAGCTTGTACAGGGGGCTGCTAGCGGGAGGCCATGAGCAGTTCTTC. This chain joins TRBV5-5 and TRBJ2-1; 11 bases agree with TRBD2. Germline-derived CDR1 and CDR2 are SGHKS and YYEKEE (reference sequence). The V and J ends lost 1 base and 8 bases, in that order; junction bases with no gene match: 14. The CDR3 is made up of 18 amino acids. Full variable domain (outside the CDR3, taken from reference TRBV5-5 and TRBJ2-1): DAGVTQSPTHLIKTRGQQVTLRCSPISGHKSVSWYQQVLGQGPQFIFQYYEKEERGRGNFPDRFSARQFPNYSSELNVNALLLGDSALYLCASSLYRGLLAGGHEQFFGPGTRLTVL.

The rearrangement joins TRBV7-2 to TRBJ2-7, with 10 bases fitting TRBD2. The CDR3 sequence is 15 residues long. V lost 3 bases, J lost 3 bases, and 5 bases stayed unmatched. CDR1 SGHTA and CDR2 FQGNSA come from the germline V gene. The CDR3 sequence is CASSLASGGVYEQYF. The CDR3 DNA reads as TGTGCCAGCAGCTTGGCTAGCGGGGGAGTCTACGAGCAGTACTTC.

This rearrangement joins TRBV5-1 to TRBJ2-1; 10 bases are a match to TRBD2. CDR3 length equals 15 residues. V dropped 4 bases and J dropped 6; count of bases not matched to a gene: 7. Germline CDR1 SGHRS, CDR2 YFSETQ. In DNA, the CDR3 is TGCGCCAGCAGCGGGTCCAGCGGGAGGGCCAATGAGCAGTTCTTC. It translates to CASSGSSGRANEQFF.

This clonotype was detected only a few times. The chain links TRBV5-5 to TRBJ1-1; possibly TRBD1 for D (5 bases). The V end lost 4 bases, the J end lost 0 bases, and 10 bases lay between the germline ends. Germline V lookup: CDR1 SGHKS, CDR2 YYEKEE (reference sequence). The CDR3 has 14 amino acids. The CDR3 here is CASSLDSMNTEAFF. CDR3 DNA: TGTGCCAGCAGCCTCGACAGTATGAACACTGAAGCTTTCTTT. The variable domain in full, with the rest retrieved from reference TRBV5-5 and TRBJ1-1, is DAGVTQSPTHLIKTRGQQVTLRCSPISGHKSVSWYQQVLGQGPQFIFQYYEKEERGRGNFPDRFSARQFPNYSSELNVNALLLGDSALYLCASSLDSMNTEAFFGQGTRLTVV.

This sequence joins TRBV28 and TRBJ2-3; D remains unclear. V lost 10 bases to trimming and J lost 2 bases, with 13 bases between them. Per the germline V gene, CDR1 is MDHEN and CDR2 is SYDVKM. The CDR3 covers 13 residues. The CDR3 nucleotides read TGTGCCACATTGCCAGGAGACACAGATACGCAGTATTTT. Its protein product is CATLPGDTDTQYF.

The chain combines TRBV7-2 with TRBJ1-2; a possible D gene is TRBD1 (6 bases). The CDR3 is made up of 13 amino acids. The ends were cut back, 6 bases at V and 4 bases at J, with 12 bases in the middle. The germline V gene has CDR1 SGHTA and CDR2 FQGNSA. The CDR3 reads CASRLQQGYGYTF. In nucleotides, the CDR3 is TGTGCCAGCAGATTACAACAGGGCTATGGCTACACCTTC. Using reference TRBV7-2 and TRBJ1-2 for the parts outside the CDR3, the full variable domain is GAGVSQSPSNKVTEKGKDVELRCDPISGHTALYWYRQSLGQGLEFLIYFQGNSAPDKSGLPSDRFSAERTGGSVSTLTIQRTQQEDSAVYLCASRLQQGYGYTFGSGTRLTVV.

At least ten counts were recorded for this clonotype. The gene calls are TRBV28 and TRBJ2-3; TRBD2 is a possible D gene (5 bases). There are 15 residues in the CDR3. Trimming pared 6 bases from V and 1 base from J, leaving 14 bases between. Germline lookup yields CDR1 MDHEN and CDR2 SYDVKM. DNA for the CDR3: TGTGCCAGCAGATCCTCGGGTAGCGGCACAGATACGCAGTATTTT. It is translated as CASRSSGSGTDTQYF. Full variable domain (outside the CDR3, taken from reference TRBV28 and TRBJ2-3): DVKVTQSSRYLVKRTGEKVFLECVQDMDHENMFWYRQDPGLGLRLIYFSYDVKMKEKGDIPEGYSVSREKKERFSLILESASTNQTSMYLCASRSSGSGTDTQYFGPGTRLTVL.